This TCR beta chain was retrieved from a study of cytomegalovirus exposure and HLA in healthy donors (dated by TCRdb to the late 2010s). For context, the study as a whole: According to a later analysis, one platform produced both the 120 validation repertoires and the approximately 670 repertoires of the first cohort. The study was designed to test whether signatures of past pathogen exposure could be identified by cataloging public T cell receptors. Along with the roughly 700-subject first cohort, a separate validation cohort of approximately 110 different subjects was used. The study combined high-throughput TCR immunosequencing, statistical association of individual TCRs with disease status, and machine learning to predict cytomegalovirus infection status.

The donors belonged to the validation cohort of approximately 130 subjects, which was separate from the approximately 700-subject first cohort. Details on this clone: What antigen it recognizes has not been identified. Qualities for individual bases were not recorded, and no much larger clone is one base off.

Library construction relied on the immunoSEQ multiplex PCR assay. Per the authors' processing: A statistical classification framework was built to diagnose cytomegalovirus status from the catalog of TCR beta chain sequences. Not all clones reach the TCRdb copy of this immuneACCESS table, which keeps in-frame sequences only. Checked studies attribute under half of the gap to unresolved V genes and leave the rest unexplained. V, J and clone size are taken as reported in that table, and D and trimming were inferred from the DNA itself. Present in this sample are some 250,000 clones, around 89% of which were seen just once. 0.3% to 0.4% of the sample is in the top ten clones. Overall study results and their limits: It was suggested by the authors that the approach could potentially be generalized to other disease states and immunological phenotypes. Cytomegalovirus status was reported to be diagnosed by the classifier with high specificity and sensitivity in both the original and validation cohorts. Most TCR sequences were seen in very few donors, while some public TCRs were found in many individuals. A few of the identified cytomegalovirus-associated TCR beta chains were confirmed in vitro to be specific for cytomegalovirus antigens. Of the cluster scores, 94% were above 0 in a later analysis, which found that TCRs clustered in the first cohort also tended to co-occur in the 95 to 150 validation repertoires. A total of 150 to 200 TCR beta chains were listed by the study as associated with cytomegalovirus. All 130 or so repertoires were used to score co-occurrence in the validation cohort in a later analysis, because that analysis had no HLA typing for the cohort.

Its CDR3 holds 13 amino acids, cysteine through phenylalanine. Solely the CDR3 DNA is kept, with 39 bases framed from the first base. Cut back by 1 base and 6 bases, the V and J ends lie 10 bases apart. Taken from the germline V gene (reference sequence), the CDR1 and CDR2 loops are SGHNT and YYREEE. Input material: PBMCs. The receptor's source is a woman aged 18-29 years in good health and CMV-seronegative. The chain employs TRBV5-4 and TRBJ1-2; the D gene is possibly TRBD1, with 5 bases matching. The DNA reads TGTGCCAGCAGCTTGACAGGTTCTAATGGCTACACCTTC. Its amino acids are CASSLTGSNGYTF.